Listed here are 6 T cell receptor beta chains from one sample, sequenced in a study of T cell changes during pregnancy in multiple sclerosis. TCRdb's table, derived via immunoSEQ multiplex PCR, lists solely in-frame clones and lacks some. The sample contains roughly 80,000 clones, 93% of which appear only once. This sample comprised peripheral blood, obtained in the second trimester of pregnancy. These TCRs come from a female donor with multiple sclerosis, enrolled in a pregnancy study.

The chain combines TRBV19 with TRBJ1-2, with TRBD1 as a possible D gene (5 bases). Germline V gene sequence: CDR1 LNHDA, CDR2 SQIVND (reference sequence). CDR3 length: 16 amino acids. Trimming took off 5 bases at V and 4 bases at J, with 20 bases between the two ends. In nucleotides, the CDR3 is TGTGCCAGTAGTGCTATGGCCCTGGGGCTTGGCTATGGCTACACCTTC. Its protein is CASSAMALGLGYGYTF.

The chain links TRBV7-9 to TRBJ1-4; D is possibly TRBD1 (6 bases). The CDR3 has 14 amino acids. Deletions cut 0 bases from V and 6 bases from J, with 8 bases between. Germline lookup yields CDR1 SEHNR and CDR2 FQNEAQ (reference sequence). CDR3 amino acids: CASSLAGAYEKLFF. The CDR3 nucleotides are TGTGCCAGCAGCTTAGCGGGGGCCTATGAAAAACTGTTTTTT.

CDR3 sequence: CASSPPRGVDQETQYF. DNA of the CDR3: TGTGCCAGCAGCCCCCCCAGGGGAGTCGATCAAGAGACCCAGTACTTC. The chain links TRBV7-9 to TRBJ2-5; possibly TRBD1 for D (6 bases). Germline V lookup: CDR1 SEHNR, CDR2 FQNEAQ (reference sequence). With 5 bases removed from V and 2 bases from J, the gap between germline ends came to 18 bases. This CDR3 spans 16 amino acids.

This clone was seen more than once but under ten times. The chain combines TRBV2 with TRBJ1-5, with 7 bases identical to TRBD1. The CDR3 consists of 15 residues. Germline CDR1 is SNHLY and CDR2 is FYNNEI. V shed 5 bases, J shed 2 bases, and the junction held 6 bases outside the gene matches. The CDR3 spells CASSPQGWGNQPQHF. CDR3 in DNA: TGTGCCAGCAGTCCACAGGGGTGGGGCAATCAGCCCCAGCATTTT.

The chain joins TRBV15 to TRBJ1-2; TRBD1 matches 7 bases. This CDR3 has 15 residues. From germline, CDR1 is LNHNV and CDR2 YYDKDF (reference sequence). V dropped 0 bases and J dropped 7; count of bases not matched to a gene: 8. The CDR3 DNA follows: TGTGCCACCAGCAGAGATTGGGCCAGGGGGACTGGCTACACCTTC. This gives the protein CATSRDWARGTGYTF.

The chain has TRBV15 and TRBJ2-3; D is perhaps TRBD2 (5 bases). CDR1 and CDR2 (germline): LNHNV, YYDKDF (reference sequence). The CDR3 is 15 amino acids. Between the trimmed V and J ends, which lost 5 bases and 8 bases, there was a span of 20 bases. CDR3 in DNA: TGTGCCACCAGCGTAAAACTAGAGCCTCCTTTTACGCAGTATTTT. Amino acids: CATSVKLEPPFTQYF. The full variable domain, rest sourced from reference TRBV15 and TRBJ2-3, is DAMVIQNPRYQVTQFGKPVTLSCSQTLNHNVMYWYQQKSSQAPKLLFHYYDKDFNNEADTPDNFQSRRPNTSFCFLDIRSPGLGDTAMYLCATSVKLEPPFTQYFGPGTRLTVL.